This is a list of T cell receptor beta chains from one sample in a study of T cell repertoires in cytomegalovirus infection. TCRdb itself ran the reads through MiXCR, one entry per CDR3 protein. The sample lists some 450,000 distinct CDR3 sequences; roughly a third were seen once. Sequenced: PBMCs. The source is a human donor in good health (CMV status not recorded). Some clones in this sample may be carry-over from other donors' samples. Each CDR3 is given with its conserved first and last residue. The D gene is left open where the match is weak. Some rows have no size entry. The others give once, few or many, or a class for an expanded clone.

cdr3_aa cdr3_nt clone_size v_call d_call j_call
CASSLRDRGRDDGYNF TGCGCCAGCAGCTTACGGGACAGGGGGCGCGACGATGGCTACAACTTC - TRBV5-1 TRBD1 TRBJ1-2
CASSSGTGLYTF TGTGCCAGCAGCTCGGGGACAGGACTCTACACCTTC - TRBV7-9 TRBD1 TRBJ1-2
CACTVGGSSGIYGSTF TGTGCCTGCACCGTAGGCGGGAGTTCTGGGATCTATGGCTCCACCTTC - TRBV7-2 - TRBJ1-2
CATSEQPPSTDTQYF TGTGCCACCAGTGAGCAGCCTCCTAGCACAGATACGCAGTATTTT few TRBV24-1 - TRBJ2-3
CATSWDTQNTEAFF TGTGCCACCAGCTGGGACACCCAGAACACTGAAGCTTTCTTT few TRBV15 - TRBJ1-1
CASSLDGTGALTFF TGTGCCAGCAGCTTAGATGGGACAGGGGCCCTTACGTTCTTC few TRBV11-3 TRBD1 TRBJ2-1
CASSVPGTGPTEKLFF TGTGCCAGCAGTGTCCCGGGGACGGGCCCTACTGAAAAACTGTTTTTT many TRBV12-3/TRBV12-4 - TRBJ1-4
CASSRDGGLTYGYTF TGTGCCAGCTCACGGGACGGGGGACTAACCTATGGCTACACCTTC - TRBV18 - TRBJ1-2
CASRTPGQGTYNEQFF TGTGCCAGCAGAACCCCGGGACAGGGGACCTACAATGAGCAGTTCTTC many TRBV7-6 TRBD1 TRBJ2-1
CASTLGPPRTEAFF TGTGCCAGCACCCTGGGACCCCCGAGGACTGAAGCTTTCTTT many TRBV12-3/TRBV12-4 - TRBJ1-1
CASRLRDRGNNEQFF TGTGCCAGTAGGCTCCGGGACAGGGGAAACAATGAGCAGTTCTTC - TRBV19 TRBD1 TRBJ2-1
CASSLTSGGLTSTDTQYF TGTGCCAGCAGTTTAACTAGCGGGGGGCTCACTAGCACAGATACGCAGTATTTT - TRBV6-5 TRBD2 TRBJ2-3
CASSQDSVRVTDTEAFF TGTGCCAGCAGCCAAGATTCAGTCAGGGTAACGGACACTGAAGCTTTCTTT few TRBV4-2 - TRBJ1-1
CASRLGGEANEKLFF TGTGCCAGCCGCTTAGGAGGGGAGGCCAATGAAAAACTGTTTTTT few TRBV28 - TRBJ1-4
CASSLRGGLADTQYF TGTGCCAGCAGCTTACGCGGGGGTTTGGCAGATACGCAGTATTTT many TRBV7-3 TRBD2 TRBJ2-3
CASSLDGGAPNEQFF TGTGCCAGCAGCTTAGACGGGGGGGCTCCCAATGAGCAGTTCTTC many TRBV7-2 TRBD2 TRBJ2-1
CASSLGTGNSNQPQHF TGTGCCAGCAGTTTAGGGACAGGGAATAGCAATCAGCCCCAGCATTTT many TRBV7-8 TRBD1 TRBJ1-5
CASSEVRSSGGNEQFF TGTGCCAGCAGTGAAGTTCGGTCTAGCGGAGGGAATGAGCAGTTCTTC few TRBV2 TRBD2 TRBJ2-1
CASSESTLGYGYTF TGCGCCAGCAGTGAGTCGACTCTCGGCTATGGCTACACCTTC few TRBV10-2 - TRBJ1-2
CASSYGQTGGTEAFF TGTGCCAGCAGTTACGGCCAAACAGGGGGCACTGAAGCTTTCTTT - TRBV6-6 TRBD1 TRBJ1-1